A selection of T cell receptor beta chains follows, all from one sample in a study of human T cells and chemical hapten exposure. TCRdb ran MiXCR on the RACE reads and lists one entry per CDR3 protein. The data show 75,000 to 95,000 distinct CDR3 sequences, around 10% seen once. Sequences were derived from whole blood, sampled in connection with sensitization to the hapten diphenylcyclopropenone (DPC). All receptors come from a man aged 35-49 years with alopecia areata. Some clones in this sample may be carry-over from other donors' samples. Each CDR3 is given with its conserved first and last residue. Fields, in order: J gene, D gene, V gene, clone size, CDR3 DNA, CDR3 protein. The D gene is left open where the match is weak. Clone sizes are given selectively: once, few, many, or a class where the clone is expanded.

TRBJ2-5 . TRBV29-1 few TGCAGCGTCGGTGAGACCCAGTACTTC CSVGETQYF
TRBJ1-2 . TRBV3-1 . TGTGCCAGCAGCCAAGCGGAAAACTATGGCTACACCTTC CASSQAENYGYTF
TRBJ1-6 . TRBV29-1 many TGCAGCGTTGGTGGGGGCACGAATTCACCCCTCCACTTT CSVGGGTNSPLHF
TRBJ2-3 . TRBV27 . TGTGCCAGCAGTCGCGGACAGTTCACAGATACGCAGTATTTT CASSRGQFTDTQYF
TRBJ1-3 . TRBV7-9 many TGTGCCAGCAGCCAGAGTATCGACACCATATATTTT CASSQSIDTIYF
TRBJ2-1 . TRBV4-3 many TGCGCCAGCAGCCAATCGGGTAGGGGCTGGAGCTCCTACAATGAGCAGTTCTTC CASSQSGRGWSSYNEQFF
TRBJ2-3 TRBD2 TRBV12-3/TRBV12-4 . TGTGCCACCTCCTCGTTCCTAGCGGGATCAGATACGCAGTATTTT CATSSFLAGSDTQYF
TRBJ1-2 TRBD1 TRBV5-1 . TGCGCCAGCAGCTTGTTATTGGGGACAGGGGAAGGAGGCTACACCTTC CASSLLLGTGEGGYTF
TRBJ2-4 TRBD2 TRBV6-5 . TGTGCCAGCAGATTAGGACTAGCGGGAGATTTCGCCAAAAACATTCAGTACTTC CASRLGLAGDFAKNIQYF
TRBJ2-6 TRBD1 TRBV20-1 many TGCAGTGCCCCCGGGACAGGGGTGCCCTCTGGGGCCAACGTCCTGACTTTC CSAPGTGVPSGANVLTF
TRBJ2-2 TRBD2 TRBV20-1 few TGCAGTGCCAGGCGGGGGAAGAACACCGGGGAGCTGTTTTTT CSARRGKNTGELFF
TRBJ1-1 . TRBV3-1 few TGTGCCAGCAACGGGGGTTGGGGCACTGAAGCTTTCTTT CASNGGWGTEAFF
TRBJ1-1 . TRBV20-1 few TGCAGTGCTAGGGAACACGGGGTTCGGAAGGGCACTGAAGCTTTCTTT CSAREHGVRKGTEAFF
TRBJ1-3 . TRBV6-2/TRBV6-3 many TGTGCCAGCAACAGAGGGACCACACACTCTGGAAACACCATATATTTT CASNRGTTHSGNTIYF
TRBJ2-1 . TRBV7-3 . TGTGCCAGCAGCTTCGGGGGTCACGAGGTTGAGCAGTTCTTC CASSFGGHEVEQFF
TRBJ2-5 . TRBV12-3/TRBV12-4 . TGTGCCAGCAGTTATTGGGATCAAGAGACCCAGTACTTC CASSYWDQETQYF
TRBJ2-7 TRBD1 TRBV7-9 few TGTGCCAGCAGCTCGCGACAGGGGTGGTACGAGCAGTACTTC CASSSRQGWYEQYF
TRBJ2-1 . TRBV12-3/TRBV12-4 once TGTGCCAGCAGTTTACGCGGGGATTCCTACAATGAGCAGTTCTTC CASSLRGDSYNEQFF
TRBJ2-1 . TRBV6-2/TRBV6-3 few TGTGCCAGCAGTTACTCCTACAATGAGCAGTTCTTC CASSYSYNEQFF
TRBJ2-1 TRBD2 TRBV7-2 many TGTGCCAGCAGCTTAGTCTGGGGGCGGGAGGTTGAGCAGTTCTTC CASSLVWGREVEQFF
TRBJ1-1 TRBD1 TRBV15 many TGTGCCACCAGCAAGGGACAGCCGAACACTGAAGCTTTCTTT CATSKGQPNTEAFF
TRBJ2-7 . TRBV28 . TGTGCCAGCAGTCCCGTACAGGGTTCCCCCTACGAGCAGTACTTC CASSPVQGSPYEQYF
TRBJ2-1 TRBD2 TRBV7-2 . TGTGCCAGCAGCCACGGACTAGCGGGAGCCATTACCTACAATGAGCAGTTCTTC CASSHGLAGAITYNEQFF
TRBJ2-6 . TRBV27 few TGTGCCAGCAGTTCCGGGACAACTGGGGCCAACGTCCTGACTTTC CASSSGTTGANVLTF
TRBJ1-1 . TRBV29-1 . TGCAGCGTTTCCTCACTTACACCCGCCCTGATGAACACTGAAGCTTTCTTT CSVSSLTPALMNTEAFF
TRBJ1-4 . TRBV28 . TGTGCCAGCAGTTCGCAGACAGGCATGGGGAATGAAAAACTGTTTTTT CASSSQTGMGNEKLFF
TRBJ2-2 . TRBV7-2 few TGTGCCAGCAAGCTACTGAACACCGGGGAGCTGTTTTTT CASKLLNTGELFF
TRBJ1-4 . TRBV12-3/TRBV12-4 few TGTGCCAGCAGCACAAATTCCCGGGCGCGAAATGAAAAACTGTTTTTT CASSTNSRARNEKLFF
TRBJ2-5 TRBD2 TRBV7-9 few TGTGCCAGCAGCCCGGTGGTAGCGGGAGTCCCAGAGACCCAGTACTTC CASSPVVAGVPETQYF
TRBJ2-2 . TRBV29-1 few TGCAGCTCCAACATGGGCGGGGAGCTGTTTTTT CSSNMGGELFF
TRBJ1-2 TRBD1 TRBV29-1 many TGCAGCGGACAGGGGGCTAACTATGGCTACACCTTC CSGQGANYGYTF
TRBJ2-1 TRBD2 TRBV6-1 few TGTGCCAGCAGTAGGACTAGCGGGGAAGACAATGAGCAGTTCTTC CASSRTSGEDNEQFF